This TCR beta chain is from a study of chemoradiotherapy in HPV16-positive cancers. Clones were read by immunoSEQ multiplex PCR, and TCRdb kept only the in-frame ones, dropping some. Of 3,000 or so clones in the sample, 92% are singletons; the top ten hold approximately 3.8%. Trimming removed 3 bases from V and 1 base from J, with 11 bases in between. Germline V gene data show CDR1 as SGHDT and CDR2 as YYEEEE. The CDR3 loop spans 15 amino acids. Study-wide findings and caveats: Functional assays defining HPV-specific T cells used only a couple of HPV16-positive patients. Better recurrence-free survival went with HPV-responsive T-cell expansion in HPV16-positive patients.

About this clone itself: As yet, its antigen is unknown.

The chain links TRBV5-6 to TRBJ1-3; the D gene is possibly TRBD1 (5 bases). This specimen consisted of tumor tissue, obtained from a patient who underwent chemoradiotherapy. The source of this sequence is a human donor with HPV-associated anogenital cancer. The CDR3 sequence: CASSSPTGSGNTIYF. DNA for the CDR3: TGTGCCAGCAGCTCGCCCACAGGATCTGGAAACACCATATATTTT.